A single sample is the source of the 9 T cell receptor beta chains below, sequenced in a study of blood T cell repertoires in COVID-19. The data were produced by immunoSEQ multiplex PCR, yet TCRdb's version contains in-frame clones alone and is incomplete. This sample has about 180,000 clones; 70% to 90% occur once, and the top ten carry 1.5% to 2%. The sample was peripheral blood. Every receptor here comes from a man between 18 and 29 years old who had recovered from COVID-19.

The chain links TRBV15 to TRBJ2-2; 13 bases fit TRBD2. The J segment lost 5 bases and the V segment lost 6 bases, leaving 9 bases of the junction unmatched. The CDR3 is 17 amino acids. The germline V gene encodes CDR1 LNHNV and CDR2 YYDKDF (reference sequence). Here the CDR3 reads CATRGGQLAGGTGELFF. CDR3 coding DNA: TGTGCCACCAGAGGGGGTCAACTAGCGGGAGGGACCGGGGAGCTGTTTTTT.

The V and J genes are TRBV6-2 or TRBV6-3 and TRBJ2-5; D may be TRBD1 (6 bases). The CDR3 consists of 16 residues. Looked up from germline, CDR1 is MNHEY and CDR2 is SVGEGT. V lost 1 base to trimming and J lost 5 bases, with 17 bases between them. The CDR3, as DNA: TGTGCCAGCAGTTACTTCGGGCAGGGGACGAAGGAGACCCAGTACTTC. Protein product: CASSYFGQGTKETQYF.

This chain links TRBV7-9 with TRBJ2-3, with 8 bases that match TRBD2. J gave up 1 base and V 5 bases, and 11 bases lay outside the gene matches. CDR1 and CDR2 from the germline V gene are SEHNR and FQNEAQ (reference sequence). The CDR3 has 17 residues. This CDR3 is CASSAALLAGGTDTQYF. Here the CDR3 DNA reads TGTGCCAGCAGCGCCGCTCTTCTAGCGGGCGGCACAGATACGCAGTATTTT.

This chain links TRBV7-2 with TRBJ2-7; TRBD2 matches 9 bases. V dropped 9 bases and J dropped 0; count of bases not matched to a gene: 9. Per germline, CDR1 SGHTA and CDR2 FQGNSA. The CDR3 is 15 amino acids. This chain's CDR3 is CASTAGGQSSYEQYF. CDR3 DNA: TGTGCCAGTACAGCGGGAGGACAGAGCTCCTACGAGCAGTACTTC.

This CDR3 is CASSTTGTDTQYF. The CDR3 region has the DNA TGTGCCAGCAGCACTACAGGGACAGATACGCAGTATTTT. The V call is TRBV11-2, the J call TRBJ2-3, with D perhaps TRBD1 (6 bases). Trimming removed 5 bases at V and 3 bases at J, with 9 bases between. Germline CDR1 reads SGHAT; CDR2 reads FQNNGV. There are 13 residues in the CDR3. The whole variable domain, filled in from reference TRBV11-2 and TRBJ2-3, reads EAGVAQSPRYKIIEKRQSVAFWCNPISGHATLYWYQQILGQGPKLLIQFQNNGVVDDSQLPKDRFSAERLKGVDSTLKIQPAKLEDSAVYLCASSTTGTDTQYFGPGTRLTVL.

The chain recombines TRBV6-5 with TRBJ1-5; D gene uncertain. The germline V gene has CDR1 MNHEY and CDR2 SVGAGI. The CDR3 is 16 residues long. V was cut by 0 bases and J by 5 bases, with 14 bases left in between. The CDR3, as DNA: TGTGCCAGCAGTTACTCGTACGCGGGCCGGGATCAGCCCCAGCATTTT. Translated: CASSYSYAGRDQPQHF.

This rearrangement joins TRBV10-3 to TRBJ1-1; 7 positions agree with TRBD1. Trimming at V came to 6 bases and at J to 4 bases, leaving 5 bases not matched to a gene. The CDR3 totals 13 residues. Germline V lookup: CDR1 ENHRY, CDR2 SYGVKD. CDR3 amino acids: CAIRGGQTTEAFF. DNA of the CDR3: TGTGCCATCAGGGGGGGACAGACCACTGAAGCTTTCTTT.

The chain links TRBV27 to TRBJ2-7; 10 bases fit TRBD1. The junction had 4 bases not matched to a gene; V was cut back by 4 bases and J by 1 base. Germline lookup yields CDR1 MNHEY and CDR2 SMNVEV (reference sequence). The CDR3 runs 15 residues. The CDR3 is CASSSPGQGSYEQYF. CDR3 bases: TGTGCCAGCAGTTCACCGGGACAGGGGTCCTACGAGCAGTACTTC.

This CDR3 is CASSFGGAGYNEQFF. DNA for the CDR3: TGTGCCAGCAGCTTTGGCGGGGCGGGTTACAATGAGCAGTTCTTC. The V and J genes are TRBV5-8 and TRBJ2-1, with D possibly TRBD2 on 6 matching bases. Germline loops: CDR1 SGHTS, CDR2 YDEGEE. The CDR3 totals 15 residues. The V and J ends lost 2 bases and 4 bases respectively, with 13 bases between them.